This TCR beta chain emerged from a study of blood T cell repertoires in COVID-19. Germline V gene lookup returns CDR1 SGHAT and CDR2 FQNNGV. V was shortened by 2 bases and J by 1 base, with 3 bases between the two germline ends. The length of the CDR3 is 14 residues. Using immunoSEQ multiplex PCR, the repertoire was profiled, and TCRdb retains in-frame clones only, with some absent. The sample has 190,000 or so clones, 87% seen once. The study drew participants aged about 18 to 89 years from 20 to 30 US areas. Participants had their cohort set by participant-reported clinical history. The receptor was derived from a woman in her thirties who had recovered from COVID-19. The chain employs TRBV11-2 and TRBJ2-6; D unresolved. Source material: PBMCs or T cells enriched from blood (not recorded which). The CDR3 loop reads CASSLTSGANVLTF. The DNA for the CDR3 is TGTGCCAGCAGCTTAACTTCTGGGGCCAACGTCCTGACTTTC. The full variable domain, in which reference TRBV11-2 and TRBJ2-6 provide the parts outside the CDR3, is EAGVAQSPRYKIIEKRQSVAFWCNPISGHATLYWYQQILGQGPKLLIQFQNNGVVDDSQLPKDRFSAERLKGVDSTLKIQPAKLEDSAVYLCASSLTSGANVLTFGAGSRLTVL.